This T cell receptor (beta chain) was sequenced for a study of shared clonotypes between healthy human individuals. The data were produced by immunoSEQ multiplex PCR, yet TCRdb's version contains in-frame clones alone and is incomplete. This table has 1.6 million or so clones, around 97% appearing once. The source is a man aged 25-40 years in good health. Sample: naive CD4+ T cells sorted from blood. Subset reported: CD45RA+ positively selected.

CDR3 nucleotide sequence: TGTGCCAGCTCGCCAAGAGACTTAGCGGGGGCGAACACCGGGGAGCTGTTTTTT. Its protein product is CASSPRDLAGANTGELFF. The chain recombines TRBV18 with TRBJ2-2, with 9 bases matching TRBD2. With 6 bases clipped from V and 0 bases from J, the junction kept 11 bases outside the gene matches. CDR1 and CDR2 (germline): KGHSH, LQKENI. The CDR3 spans 18 residues.